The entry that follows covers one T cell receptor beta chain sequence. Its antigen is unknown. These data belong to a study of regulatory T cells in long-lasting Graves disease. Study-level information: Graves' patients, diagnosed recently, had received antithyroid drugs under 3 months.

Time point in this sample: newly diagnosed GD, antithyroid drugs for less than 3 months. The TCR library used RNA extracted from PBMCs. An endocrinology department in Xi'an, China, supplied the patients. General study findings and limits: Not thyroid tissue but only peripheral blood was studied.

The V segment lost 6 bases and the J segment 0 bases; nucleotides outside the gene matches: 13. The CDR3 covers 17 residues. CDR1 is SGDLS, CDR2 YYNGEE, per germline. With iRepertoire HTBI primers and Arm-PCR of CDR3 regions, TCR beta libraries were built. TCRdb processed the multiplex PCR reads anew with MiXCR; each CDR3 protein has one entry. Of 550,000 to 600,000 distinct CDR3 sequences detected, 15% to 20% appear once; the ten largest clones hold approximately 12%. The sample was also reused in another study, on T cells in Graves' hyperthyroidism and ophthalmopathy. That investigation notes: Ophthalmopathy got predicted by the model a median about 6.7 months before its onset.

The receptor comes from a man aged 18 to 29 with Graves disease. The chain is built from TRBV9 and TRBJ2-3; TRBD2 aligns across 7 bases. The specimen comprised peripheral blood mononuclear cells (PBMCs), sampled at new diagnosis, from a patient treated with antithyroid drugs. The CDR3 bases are TGTGCCAGCACATCGGGCCATACAGCGGGAAGCACAGATACGCAGTATTTT. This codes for CASTSGHTAGSTDTQYF. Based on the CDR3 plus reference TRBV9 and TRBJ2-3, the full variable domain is DSGVTQTPKHLITATGQRVTLRCSPRSGDLSVYWYQQSLDQGLQFLIQYYNGEERAKGNILERFSAQQFPDLHSELNLSSLELGDSALYFCASTSGHTAGSTDTQYFGPGTRLTVL.